This T cell receptor (beta chain) derives from a study of blood T cell repertoires in COVID-19. On the study more broadly: The samples span acute and convalescent COVID-19 from the United States, Italy and Spain. PBMCs, B-cell-depleted T cells, or T cells provided the cDNA or gDNA that made up the material.

The repertoire was sequenced with immunoSEQ multiplex PCR; TCRdb's copy has only in-frame clones and lacks some. Altogether 55,000 to 75,000 clones are present, roughly 84% being singletons, with the ten largest covering roughly 3.7%. The ends were cut back, 4 bases at V and 1 base at J, with 11 bases in the middle. This CDR3 comprises 14 residues. Germline V gene lookup returns CDR1 SGHNT and CDR2 YYREEE (reference sequence). The chain recombines TRBV5-4 with TRBJ2-5, with no clear D. Sample: peripheral blood. The clonotype was recovered from a man aged 50-60 years with acute or convalescent COVID-19. The CDR3 sequence: CASSQKSVQETQYF. CDR3 DNA: TGTGCCAGCAGCCAGAAGTCAGTCCAAGAGACCCAGTACTTC.